Each of the 17 T cell receptor beta chains below was sequenced from the same sample in a study of monozygotic twins with inflammatory bowel disease. One entry per CDR3 protein, without DNA, is what TCRdb gives after re-calling the 5' RACE reads. The sample shows some 170,000 distinct CDR3 sequences, and roughly 2.4% sits with its ten largest clones. The sample comprised blood. Every receptor here comes from a human donor with ulcerative colitis or Crohn's disease, or a healthy co-twin of an affected twin (not recorded which).

The CDR3 reads CASSQNVGREAYNEQFF. The gene calls are TRBV4-2 and TRBJ2-1; TCRdb calls TRBD1, which cannot be checked without DNA. Germline CDR1 LGHNA, CDR2 YNFKEQ. CDR3 length: 17 amino acids.

The V and J genes are TRBV20-1 and TRBJ1-2. The germline V gene encodes CDR1 DFQATT and CDR2 SNEGSKA (reference sequence). CDR3 length: 12 amino acids. The CDR3 loop is CSASTGTRGYTF.

The genes are TRBV12-3 or TRBV12-4 and TRBJ2-7; TCRdb's D gene call, TRBD2, goes unchecked for lack of DNA. The CDR3 totals 14 residues. CDR3 region: CASSPIEWSYEQYF.

The J gene is TRBJ2-3, the V gene TRBV5-6; with no DNA, the TCRdb D assignment of TRBD1 cannot be verified. There are 15 residues in the CDR3. Germline V gene data show CDR1 as SGHDT and CDR2 as YYEEEE. CDR3 region: CASSDDSSSTDTQYF.

The CDR3 sequence is CASGKRGRGTGELFF. The chain links TRBV7-2 to TRBJ2-2; TCRdb designates TRBD1, a call that cannot be tested without DNA. In germline, CDR1 is SGHTA, CDR2 FQGNSA. This CDR3 region has 15 residues.

The CDR3 is CASSERDRGFYGYTF. The chain employs TRBV6-1 and TRBJ1-2; with no DNA, the TCRdb D assignment of TRBD1 cannot be verified. CDR3 size: 15 residues. Per the germline V gene, CDR1 is MNHNS and CDR2 is SASEGT.

The chain recombines TRBV29-1 with TRBJ1-4; TCRdb designates TRBD1, a call that cannot be tested without DNA. CDR3 length: 13 residues. Germline V gene data show CDR1 as SQVTM and CDR2 as ANQGSEA. CDR3 region: CSVGQATNEKLFF.

This chain uses TRBV7-3 with TRBJ2-7; without DNA, the TCRdb call of TRBD1 cannot be checked. The CDR3 is made up of 14 amino acids. From germline, CDR1 is SGHTA and CDR2 FQGTGA. The chain's CDR3 is CASSLGPRGNEQYF.

The V gene is TRBV7-2, the J gene TRBJ1-3. The CDR3 length is 17 residues. Germline values: CDR1 SGHTA, CDR2 FQGNSA. This CDR3 is CASSLELTLAYGNTIYF.

The CDR3 is CASSQDRVTNEKLFF. The V and J genes are TRBV2 and TRBJ1-4; TCRdb's D call of TRBD1 is untestable without DNA. CDR3 length equals 15 residues. Germline CDR1 reads SNHLY; CDR2 reads FYNNEI.

The V gene is TRBV7-2, the J gene TRBJ2-1; no DNA is available, so the TRBD2 call from TCRdb remains unchecked. The V gene's germline CDR1 is SGHTA and CDR2 FQGNSA. CDR3 length: 15 residues. The CDR3 protein is CASSLRVGGGNEQFF.

The V and J genes are TRBV7-6 and TRBJ1-1. CDR1 and CDR2 (germline): SGHVS, FNYEAQ. The CDR3 loop spans 12 amino acids. The CDR3 spells CASSGLRSGAFF.

J is TRBJ2-3 and V is TRBV5-1; without DNA, the TCRdb call of TRBD1 cannot be checked. The CDR3 runs 17 residues. Germline values: CDR1 SGHRS, CDR2 YFSETQ. The CDR3 loop reads CASSFGQGGSSADTQYF.

The chain employs TRBV7-9 and TRBJ2-7; the TCRdb D gene call, TRBD1, has no DNA to confirm it. CDR1 and CDR2 from the germline V gene are SEHNR and FQNEAQ (reference sequence). The CDR3 runs 14 residues. The CDR3 region is CASSLEGVAYEQYF. The full variable domain, rest sourced from reference TRBV7-9 and TRBJ2-7, is DTGVSQNPRHKITKRGQNVTFRCDPISEHNRLYWYRQTLGQGPEFLTYFQNEAQLEKSRLLSDRFSAERPKGSFSTLEIQRTEQGDSAMYLCASSLEGVAYEQYFGPGTRLTVT.

The chain recombines TRBV12-3 or TRBV12-4 with TRBJ1-2; as DNA is missing, the TRBD1 call by TCRdb cannot be tested. The CDR3 is made up of 14 amino acids. The CDR3 region is CASRGTGGIYGYTF.

The chain carries TRBV9 and TRBJ2-2; there is no DNA to check the TCRdb D call of TRBD2. Germline CDR1 SGDLS, CDR2 YYNGEE. The CDR3 spans 14 residues. CDR3 residues: CASKQGGSSGELFF.

The chain recombines TRBV15 with TRBJ2-5; TCRdb returns TRBD1, unconfirmable since there is no DNA. Germline V gene sequence: CDR1 LNHNV, CDR2 YYDKDF (reference sequence). The length of the CDR3 is 14 residues. The CDR3 sequence: CATSSDMPGETQYF.